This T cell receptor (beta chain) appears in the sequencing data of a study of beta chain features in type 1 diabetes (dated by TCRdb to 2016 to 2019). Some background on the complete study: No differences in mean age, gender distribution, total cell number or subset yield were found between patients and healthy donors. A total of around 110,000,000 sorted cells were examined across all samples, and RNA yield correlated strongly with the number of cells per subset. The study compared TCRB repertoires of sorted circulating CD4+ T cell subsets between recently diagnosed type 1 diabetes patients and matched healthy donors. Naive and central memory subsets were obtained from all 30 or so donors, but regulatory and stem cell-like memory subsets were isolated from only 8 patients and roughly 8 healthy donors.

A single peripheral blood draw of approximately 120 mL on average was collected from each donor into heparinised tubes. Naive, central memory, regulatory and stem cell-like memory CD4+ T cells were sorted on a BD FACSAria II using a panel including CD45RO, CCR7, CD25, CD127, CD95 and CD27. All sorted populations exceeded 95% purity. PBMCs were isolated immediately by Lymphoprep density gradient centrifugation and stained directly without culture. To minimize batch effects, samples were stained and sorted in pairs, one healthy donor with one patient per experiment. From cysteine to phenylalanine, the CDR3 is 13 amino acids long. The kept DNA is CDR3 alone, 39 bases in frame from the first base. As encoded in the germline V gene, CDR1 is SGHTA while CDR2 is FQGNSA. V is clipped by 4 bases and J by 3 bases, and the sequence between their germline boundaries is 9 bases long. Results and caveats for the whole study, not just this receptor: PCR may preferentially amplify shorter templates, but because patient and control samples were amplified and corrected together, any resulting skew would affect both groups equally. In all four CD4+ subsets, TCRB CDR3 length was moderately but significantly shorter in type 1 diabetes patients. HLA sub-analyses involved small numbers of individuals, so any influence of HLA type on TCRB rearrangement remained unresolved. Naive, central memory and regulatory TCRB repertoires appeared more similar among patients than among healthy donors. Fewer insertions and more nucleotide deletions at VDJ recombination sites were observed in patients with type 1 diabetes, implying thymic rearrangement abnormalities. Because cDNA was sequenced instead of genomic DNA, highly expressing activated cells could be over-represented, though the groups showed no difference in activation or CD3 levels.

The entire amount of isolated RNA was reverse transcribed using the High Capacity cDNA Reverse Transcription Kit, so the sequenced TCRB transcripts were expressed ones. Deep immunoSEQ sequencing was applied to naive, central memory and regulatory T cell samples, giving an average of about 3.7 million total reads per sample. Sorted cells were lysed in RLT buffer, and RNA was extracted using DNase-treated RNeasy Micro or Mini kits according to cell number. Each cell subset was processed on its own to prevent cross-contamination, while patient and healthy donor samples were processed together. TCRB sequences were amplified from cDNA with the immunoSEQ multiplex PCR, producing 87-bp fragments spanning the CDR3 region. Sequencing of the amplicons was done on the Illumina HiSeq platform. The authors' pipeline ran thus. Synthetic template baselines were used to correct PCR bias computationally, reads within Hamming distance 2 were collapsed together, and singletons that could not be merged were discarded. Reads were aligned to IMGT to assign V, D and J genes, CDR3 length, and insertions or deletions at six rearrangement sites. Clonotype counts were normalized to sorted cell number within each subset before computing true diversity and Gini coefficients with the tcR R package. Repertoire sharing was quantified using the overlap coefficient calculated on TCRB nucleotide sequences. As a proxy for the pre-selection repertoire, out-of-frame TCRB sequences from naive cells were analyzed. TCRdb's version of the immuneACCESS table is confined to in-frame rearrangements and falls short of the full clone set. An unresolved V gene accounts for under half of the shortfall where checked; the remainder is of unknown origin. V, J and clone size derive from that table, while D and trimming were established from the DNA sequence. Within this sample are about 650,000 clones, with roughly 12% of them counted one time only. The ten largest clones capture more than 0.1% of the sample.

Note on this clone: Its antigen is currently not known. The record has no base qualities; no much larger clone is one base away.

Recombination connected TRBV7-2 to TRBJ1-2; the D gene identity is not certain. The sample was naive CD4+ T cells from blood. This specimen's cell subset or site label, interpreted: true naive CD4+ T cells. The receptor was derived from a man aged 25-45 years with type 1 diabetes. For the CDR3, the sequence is CASSSGEHYGYTF. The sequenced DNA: TGTGCCAGCAGCTCTGGGGAGCACTATGGCTACACCTTC. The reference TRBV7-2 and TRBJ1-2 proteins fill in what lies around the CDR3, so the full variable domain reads GAGVSQSPSNKVTEKGKDVELRCDPISGHTALYWYRQSLGQGLEFLIYFQGNSAPDKSGLPSDRFSAERTGGSVSTLTIQRTQQEDSAVYLCASSSGEHYGYTFGSGTRLTVV.